This entry describes one T cell receptor (beta chain). Data came from immunoSEQ multiplex PCR; TCRdb stores just in-frame clones and leaves some out. The sample contains about 28,000 clones, roughly 89% of which appear only once. This specimen comes from a study of T cell changes during pregnancy in multiple sclerosis. Sample: CD4+ T cells from peripheral blood mononuclear cells, taken in the first trimester of pregnancy. This TCR was sampled from a female donor in good health, enrolled as a control in a pregnancy study.

The DNA of the CDR3 is TGTGCCAGTAGCTCTGAGGCCGTTCGGTTCTTC. Protein sequence: CASSSEAVRFF. The J gene is TRBJ2-1, the V gene TRBV19; D unclear. The CDR3 has 11 residues. The V end lost 6 bases, the J end lost 15 bases, and 15 bases lay between the germline ends. CDR1 is LNHDA and CDR2 is SQIVND in the germline V gene (reference sequence).